The rows below give T cell receptor beta chains drawn from one sample of a study of Graves' ophthalmopathy and Graves' hyperthyroidism. TCRdb passed the multiplex PCR reads through MiXCR, listing each CDR3 protein once. Here the sample spans 350,000 to 400,000 distinct CDR3 sequences, approximately 15% being singletons. Material for sequencing was peripheral blood. The receptors derive from a woman aged 18-30 years with stable Graves' hyperthyroidism. Each CDR3 is given with its conserved first and last residue. D genes are given only for firm matches. Rows may omit the clone size; those that give it use once, few, many or a size class.

D | size | J | V | DNA | CDR3
NA | many | TRBJ1-5 | TRBV6-2/TRBV6-3 | TGTGCCAGCAGCCGGGGCTCCGGTCATCCGCCCCAGCATTTT | CASSRGSGHPPQHF
NA | many | TRBJ2-5 | TRBV6-5 | TGTGCCAGCAGTTACTCGAATCGGTGGGAGACCCAGTACTTC | CASSYSNRWETQYF
NA | many | TRBJ1-5 | TRBV2 | TGTGCCAGCAGTGAAGAGGGGCGTCAGCCCCAGCATTTT | CASSEEGRQPQHF
NA | NA | TRBJ2-7 | TRBV7-6 | TGTGCCAGCAGGAAGACAGGCTCCTACGAGCAGTACTTC | CASRKTGSYEQYF
TRBD1 | many | TRBJ1-1 | TRBV27 | TGTGCCATCTGGTCCCGGGACAGGAACACTGAAGCTTTCTTT | CAIWSRDRNTEAFF
TRBD1 | NA | TRBJ2-7 | TRBV28 | TGTGCCAGCAGTTTTCAGGGGGCCACCTACGAGCAGTACTTC | CASSFQGATYEQYF
NA | many | TRBJ1-5 | TRBV12-3/TRBV12-4 | TGTGCCAGCAGTCACGGACTGATTAGCAATCAGCCCCAGCATTTT | CASSHGLISNQPQHF
NA | many | TRBJ1-1 | TRBV7-9 | TGTGCCAGCAGCCAGGGGATAGTATCCTCAGCTTTCTTT | CASSQGIVSSAFF
NA | NA | TRBJ2-5 | TRBV5-1 | TGCGCCAGCAGAGGGACCATTAAAGAGACCCAGTACTTC | CASRGTIKETQYF
NA | many | TRBJ1-2 | TRBV29-1 | TGCAGCGTTGAAAAGAGGGGGACGGGTAACTATGGCTACACCTTC | CSVEKRGTGNYGYTF
NA | many | TRBJ2-7 | TRBV7-9 | TGTGCCAGCAGCTTAGGCCAGACAGACTACGAGCAGTACTTC | CASSLGQTDYEQYF
NA | many | TRBJ1-2 | TRBV6-1 | TGTGCCAGCAGTGAGATTGACAGAAGCTATGGCTACACCTTC | CASSEIDRSYGYTF
NA | many | TRBJ2-2 | TRBV6-1 | TGTGCCAGCAGTGGCGGTGGGGAGCTGTTTTTT | CASSGGGELFF
TRBD1 | few | TRBJ2-6 | TRBV12-3/TRBV12-4 | TGTGCCATGATTGCGCGACAGGGGTCCTCTGGGGCCAACGTCCTGACTTTC | CAMIARQGSSGANVLTF
NA | many | TRBJ1-1 | TRBV7-2 | TGTGCCAGCAGCATCTACGGCCCGGGCACTGAAGCTTTCTTT | CASSIYGPGTEAFF
TRBD1 | many | TRBJ1-2 | TRBV12-3/TRBV12-4 | TGTGCCAGCAGTTTGCGGGCGGGACAGGGCGTCGGCTACACCTTC | CASSLRAGQGVGYTF
NA | many | TRBJ2-5 | TRBV6-1 | TGTGCCAGCAGTGATTTTGGGTATAAAACCAACCAAGAGACCCAGTACTTC | CASSDFGYKTNQETQYF